This record looks at one T cell receptor beta chain sequence and its context. The antigen remains unidentified. The PCR used 60 Vbeta and 13 Jbeta primers. Sequenced by immunoSEQ multiplex PCR; TCRdb stores in-frame clones only, minus some. This repertoire shows about 160,000 clones, roughly 85% found once; its top ten account for more than 7%. This specimen belongs to a study of cytomegalovirus exposure and HLA in healthy donors. Findings of the study overall: In an earlier analysis, productive rearrangement rates for most beta V segments clustered near 87% or 30%. A missense DCLRE1C variant was associated with V- and J-gene trimming of TCR beta chains in a later analysis, and an independent cohort replicated the association.

V lost 1 base, J lost 5 bases, and 10 bases lay in between. The CDR3 runs to 14 residues. Germline V lookup: CDR1 SGHDT, CDR2 YYEEEE. Sequencing used PBMCs. This sequence was found in a male donor in good health and CMV-seropositive. V is TRBV5-6 and J is TRBJ1-5; perhaps TRBD1 as D (5 bases). The CDR3 loop reads CASSLYTGDQPQHF. The CDR3 bases are TGTGCCAGCAGCTTGTATACGGGGGATCAGCCCCAGCATTTT.